This T cell receptor (beta chain) was sequenced for a study of Ad26.COV2.S vaccination and SARS-CoV-2 variants. Treatment described: approximately 18 received Ad26.COV2.S at low or high dose, single or two shots; 5 received placebo; per-sample allocation not given. Sampling happened 63 days after the first vaccine or placebo injection. TCRdb keeps only in-frame clones here, not all; method: immunoSEQ multiplex PCR. The sample includes 350,000 to 600,000 clones, 80% to 90% of them seen just once. V shed 3 bases and J shed 2 bases, with 14 bases lying between them. The CDR3 runs 16 residues. The V gene's germline CDR1 is SGHTA and CDR2 FQGTGA.

The input for sequencing was peripheral blood, taken in a trial of Ad26.COV2.S vaccine versus placebo. This rearrangement joins TRBV7-3 to TRBJ2-1; tentatively, D is TRBD2 (6 bases). The TCR was taken from a person between 18 and 59 years old who received the Ad26.COV2.S COVID-19 vaccine or a placebo. The DNA of the CDR3 is TGTGCCAGCAGCTTCGGGGCGGGGCCCCCCTACAATGAGCAGTTCTTC. This translates into CASSFGAGPPYNEQFF.